The rows below give T cell receptor beta chains drawn from one sample of a study of blood T cell repertoires in COVID-19. This table comes from immunoSEQ multiplex PCR, and its TCRdb copy is limited to in-frame clones, with some not included. This sample carries 130,000 to 150,000 clones, around 86% of them seen once, and the ten largest clones take roughly 10%. The sample was PBMCs or T cells enriched from blood (not recorded which). Every receptor here comes from a man aged 55 to 70 who had recovered from COVID-19. Both conserved end residues are part of each CDR3. D genes are given only for firm matches. Only part of the rows carry a size: once, few, many, or a class if the clone is expanded.

clone_size: .
d_call: TRBD2
j_call: TRBJ2-4
v_call: TRBV19
cdr3_nt: TGTGCCAGTAACCCGGGACTAGCGGGAGTGGATGGCTCCAAAAACATTCAGTACTTC
cdr3_aa: CASNPGLAGVDGSKNIQYF

clone_size: .
d_call: .
j_call: TRBJ2-5
v_call: TRBV18
cdr3_nt: TGTGCCAGCTCACCCCTCCCGCAGCAAGAGACCCAGTACTTC
cdr3_aa: CASSPLPQQETQYF

clone_size: .
d_call: TRBD1
j_call: TRBJ2-7
v_call: TRBV27
cdr3_nt: TGTGCCAGCAGTTTTGGGACAGGGAGCTCCTACGAGCAGTACTTC
cdr3_aa: CASSFGTGSSYEQYF

clone_size: .
d_call: TRBD1
j_call: TRBJ2-7
v_call: TRBV5-1
cdr3_nt: TGCGCCAGCAGCCCCACCGGACAGGGCAACTACGAGCAGTACTTC
cdr3_aa: CASSPTGQGNYEQYF

clone_size: .
d_call: TRBD2
j_call: TRBJ2-7
v_call: TRBV10-3
cdr3_nt: TGTGCCGCCCAGCCGCCGGGACTAGCTGTCGAGCAGTACTTC
cdr3_aa: CAAQPPGLAVEQYF

clone_size: .
d_call: TRBD1
j_call: TRBJ1-2
v_call: TRBV29-1
cdr3_nt: TGCAGCGTCCACCCGGGACAGAGGGGAAATATGCATGGCTACACCTTC
cdr3_aa: CSVHPGQRGNMHGYTF

clone_size: .
d_call: TRBD1
j_call: TRBJ1-3
v_call: TRBV30
cdr3_nt: TGTGCCTGGAGCCCGGACAGGGGAGTACTTCTAAACACCATATATTTT
cdr3_aa: CAWSPDRGVLLNTIYF

clone_size: .
d_call: TRBD1
j_call: TRBJ2-7
v_call: TRBV10-3
cdr3_nt: TGTGCCATCAGACCGGGACAGAACTCCTACGAGCAGTACTTC
cdr3_aa: CAIRPGQNSYEQYF

clone_size: .
d_call: .
j_call: TRBJ1-2
v_call: TRBV5-5
cdr3_nt: TGTGCCAGCAGCTTGGGCCAGGGGTATCAAGGCTACACCTTC
cdr3_aa: CASSLGQGYQGYTF

clone_size: .
d_call: .
j_call: TRBJ1-1
v_call: TRBV3-1/TRBV3-2
cdr3_nt: TGTGCCAGCAGCCAATCGGGAGGCACTGAAGCTTTCTTT
cdr3_aa: CASSQSGGTEAFF

clone_size: .
d_call: .
j_call: TRBJ2-7
v_call: TRBV28
cdr3_nt: TGTGCCAGCAGTTTCTTCGGCAGCCTAGTCTACGAGCAGTACTTC
cdr3_aa: CASSFFGSLVYEQYF

clone_size: .
d_call: TRBD1
j_call: TRBJ1-5
v_call: TRBV6-5
cdr3_nt: TGTGCCATCGGGACAGGCAAGCCCCAGCATTTT
cdr3_aa: CAIGTGKPQHF

clone_size: .
d_call: .
j_call: TRBJ2-5
v_call: TRBV29-1
cdr3_nt: TGCAGCGCGGAGCATCTTCGGCCAGGCGGGGCCCAGTACTTC
cdr3_aa: CSAEHLRPGGAQYF

clone_size: once
d_call: .
j_call: TRBJ2-3
v_call: TRBV5-1
cdr3_nt: TGCGCCAGCAGCCCAAGCGGTACCACAGATACGCAGTATTTT
cdr3_aa: CASSPSGTTDTQYF

clone_size: .
d_call: TRBD2
j_call: TRBJ2-2
v_call: TRBV19
cdr3_nt: TGTGCCAGTAGTACCGGACTAGCGGGGGGCGGCGGGGAGCTGTTTTTT
cdr3_aa: CASSTGLAGGGGELFF

clone_size: once
d_call: TRBD2
j_call: TRBJ2-3
v_call: TRBV7-3
cdr3_nt: TGTGCCAGCAGCTCCATAAGCGGGAAGGGCGATACGCAGTATTTT
cdr3_aa: CASSSISGKGDTQYF

clone_size: once
d_call: TRBD1
j_call: TRBJ1-2
v_call: TRBV6-5
cdr3_nt: TGTGCCAGCAGTCCCTCCGACAGGGGGTCCTATGGCTACACCTTC
cdr3_aa: CASSPSDRGSYGYTF

clone_size: few
d_call: TRBD1
j_call: TRBJ2-7
v_call: TRBV5-6
cdr3_nt: TGTGCCAGCAGCCTACCGACAGGGGGCGAGCAGTACTTC
cdr3_aa: CASSLPTGGEQYF

clone_size: .
d_call: .
j_call: TRBJ2-2
v_call: TRBV3-1/TRBV3-2
cdr3_nt: TGTGCCAGCAGCAAGTACCGGTCGGAGCTGTTTTTT
cdr3_aa: CASSKYRSELFF

clone_size: .
d_call: TRBD1
j_call: TRBJ1-5
v_call: TRBV29-1
cdr3_nt: TGCAGCGTTGTTGAGGGGGCAAGCAATCAGCCCCAGCATTTT
cdr3_aa: CSVVEGASNQPQHF

clone_size: .
d_call: .
j_call: TRBJ2-1
v_call: TRBV6-5
cdr3_nt: TGTGCCACCCTCGACTTCAATGAGCAGTTCTTC
cdr3_aa: CATLDFNEQFF

clone_size: .
d_call: .
j_call: TRBJ2-1
v_call: TRBV24-1
cdr3_nt: TGTGCCACCAGTGATTTCGGGGATTACAATGAGCAGTTCTTC
cdr3_aa: CATSDFGDYNEQFF

clone_size: .
d_call: .
j_call: TRBJ2-2
v_call: TRBV19
cdr3_nt: TGTGCCAGTAGTGGGGAGGCGGCGGTCTTCACCGGGGAGCTGTTTTTT
cdr3_aa: CASSGEAAVFTGELFF

clone_size: .
d_call: .
j_call: TRBJ1-6
v_call: TRBV30
cdr3_nt: TGTGCCTGGAGGGTTCGGGATACTGTCCACTTT
cdr3_aa: CAWRVRDTVHF

clone_size: .
d_call: .
j_call: TRBJ1-3
v_call: TRBV5-1
cdr3_nt: TGCGCCAGCAGTACTACAGGTACCGCTCTGGGAAACACCATATATTTT
cdr3_aa: CASSTTGTALGNTIYF

clone_size: .
d_call: TRBD2
j_call: TRBJ2-1
v_call: TRBV18
cdr3_nt: TGTGCCAGCTCACCACCTAGCGGGAGGGAGTACAATGAGCAGTTCTTC
cdr3_aa: CASSPPSGREYNEQFF

clone_size: .
d_call: .
j_call: TRBJ1-1
v_call: TRBV27
cdr3_nt: TGTGCCAGCCGAAGAGGAGAGGCATACACTGAAGCTTTCTTT
cdr3_aa: CASRRGEAYTEAFF

clone_size: .
d_call: .
j_call: TRBJ1-2
v_call: TRBV5-6
cdr3_nt: TGTGCCAGCAGCTTGGGCGGCAATGGCTACACCTTC
cdr3_aa: CASSLGGNGYTF

clone_size: .
d_call: .
j_call: TRBJ1-2
v_call: TRBV20-1
cdr3_nt: TGCAGTGCTAGATCCTTTCTGGGCTACACCTTC
cdr3_aa: CSARSFLGYTF

clone_size: once
d_call: .
j_call: TRBJ1-6
v_call: TRBV10-1
cdr3_nt: TGCGCCAGCAGTGATAGGGGTGATTCACCCCTCCACTTT
cdr3_aa: CASSDRGDSPLHF

clone_size: .
d_call: TRBD1
j_call: TRBJ1-6
v_call: TRBV5-4
cdr3_nt: TGTGCCAGCAGCTTGACGGGGACAGGGTACAATTCACCCCTCCACTTT
cdr3_aa: CASSLTGTGYNSPLHF

clone_size: .
d_call: TRBD2
j_call: TRBJ2-5
v_call: TRBV5-6
cdr3_nt: TGTGCCAGCAGCTTTCTGACTAGCGGGAGGGCCATTGAGACCCAGTACTTC
cdr3_aa: CASSFLTSGRAIETQYF

clone_size: .
d_call: TRBD1
j_call: TRBJ1-5
v_call: TRBV7-8
cdr3_nt: TGTGCCAGCAGCCCGGACAGGGGTAACCAGCCCCAGCATTTT
cdr3_aa: CASSPDRGNQPQHF

clone_size: .
d_call: .
j_call: TRBJ1-1
v_call: TRBV5-1
cdr3_nt: TGCGCCAGCAGCTTGGACAGGCAGAACACTGAAGCTTTCTTT
cdr3_aa: CASSLDRQNTEAFF

clone_size: .
d_call: .
j_call: TRBJ2-7
v_call: TRBV5-1
cdr3_nt: TGCGCCAGCAGCTTCCTTCACGAGCAGTACTTC
cdr3_aa: CASSFLHEQYF

clone_size: .
d_call: .
j_call: TRBJ1-2
v_call: TRBV11-2
cdr3_nt: TGTGCCAGCAGCTTAGATCACACAGGGAATGGCTACACCTTC
cdr3_aa: CASSLDHTGNGYTF

clone_size: once
d_call: .
j_call: TRBJ2-2
v_call: TRBV24-1
cdr3_nt: TGTGCCGTCAAAAAAGACAGCCAGGCCGGGGAGCTGTTTTTT
cdr3_aa: CAVKKDSQAGELFF

clone_size: .
d_call: .
j_call: TRBJ1-1
v_call: TRBV6-5
cdr3_nt: TGTGCCAGCAGTCACGGGTTTCGGTCGAAGAACGCTTTCTTT
cdr3_aa: CASSHGFRSKNAFF

clone_size: .
d_call: .
j_call: TRBJ1-5
v_call: TRBV19
cdr3_nt: TGTGCCAGTAGTATTTGGCAGGGATCGGGTAGCAATCAGCCCCAGCATTTT
cdr3_aa: CASSIWQGSGSNQPQHF